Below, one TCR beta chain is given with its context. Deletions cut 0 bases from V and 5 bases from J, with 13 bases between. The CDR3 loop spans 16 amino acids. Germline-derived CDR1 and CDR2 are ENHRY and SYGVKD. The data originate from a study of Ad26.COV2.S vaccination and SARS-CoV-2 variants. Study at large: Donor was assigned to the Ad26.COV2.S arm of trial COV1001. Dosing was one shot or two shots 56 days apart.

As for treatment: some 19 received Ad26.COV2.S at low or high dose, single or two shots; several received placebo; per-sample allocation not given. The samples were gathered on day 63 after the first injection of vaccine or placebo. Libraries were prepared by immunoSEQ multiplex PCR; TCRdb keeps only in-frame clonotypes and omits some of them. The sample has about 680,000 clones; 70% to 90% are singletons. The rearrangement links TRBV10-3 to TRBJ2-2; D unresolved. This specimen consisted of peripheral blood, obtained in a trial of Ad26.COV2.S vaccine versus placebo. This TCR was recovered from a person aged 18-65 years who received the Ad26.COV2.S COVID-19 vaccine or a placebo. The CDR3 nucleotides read TGTGCCATCAGTGAGTCGAAGGGTGTTGGTACCGGGGAGCTGTTTTTT. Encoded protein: CAISESKGVGTGELFF.